This TCR beta chain derives from a study of shared clonotypes between healthy human individuals. With 3 bases clipped from V and 3 bases from J, the junction kept 0 bases outside the gene matches. This CDR3 has 14 residues. Per the germline V gene, CDR1 is SQVTM and CDR2 is ANQGSEA. Naive CD8 cells lacked CD45RO and underwent positive selection for CCR7, leaving out terminally differentiated effector memory CD45RA+ cells. Method: immunoSEQ multiplex PCR; TCRdb's copy keeps in-frame clones and lacks some. This table has fewer than 1 million clones, about 96% appearing once. Sequencing was performed on naive CD8+ T cells sorted from blood. The origin of this receptor is a man aged 25-45 years in good health. The J gene is TRBJ2-2, the V gene TRBV29-1, with 11 nucleotides matching TRBD1. The CDR3 sequence is CSVEDRGHTGELFF. CDR3 nucleotide sequence: TGCAGCGTTGAGGACAGGGGGCACACCGGGGAGCTGTTTTTT.